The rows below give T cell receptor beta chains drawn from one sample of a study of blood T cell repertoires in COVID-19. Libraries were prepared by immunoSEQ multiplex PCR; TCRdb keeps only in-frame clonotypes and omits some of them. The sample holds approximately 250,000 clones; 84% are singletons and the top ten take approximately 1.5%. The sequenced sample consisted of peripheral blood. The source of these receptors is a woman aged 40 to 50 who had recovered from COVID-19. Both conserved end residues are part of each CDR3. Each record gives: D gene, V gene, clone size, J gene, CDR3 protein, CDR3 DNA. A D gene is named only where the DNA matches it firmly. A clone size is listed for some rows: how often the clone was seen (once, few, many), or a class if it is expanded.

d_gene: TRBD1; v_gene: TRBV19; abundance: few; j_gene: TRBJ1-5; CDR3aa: CASSIRGDRGYSNQPQHF; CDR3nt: TGTGCCAGTAGTATACGGGGAGACAGGGGCTATAGCAATCAGCCCCAGCATTTT
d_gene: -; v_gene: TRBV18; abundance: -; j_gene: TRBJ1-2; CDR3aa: CASSPSGVDYGYTF; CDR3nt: TGTGCCAGCTCACCCTCGGGGGTCGACTATGGCTACACCTTC
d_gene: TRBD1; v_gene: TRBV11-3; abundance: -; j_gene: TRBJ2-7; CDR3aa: CASSFDGTGGTEQYF; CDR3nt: TGTGCCAGCAGCTTCGACGGGACAGGGGGGACCGAGCAGTACTTC
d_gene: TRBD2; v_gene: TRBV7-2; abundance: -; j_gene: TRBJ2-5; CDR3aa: CASSLSAGGVKTQYF; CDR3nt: TGTGCCAGCAGCTTATCAGCGGGGGGGGTAAAGACCCAGTACTTC
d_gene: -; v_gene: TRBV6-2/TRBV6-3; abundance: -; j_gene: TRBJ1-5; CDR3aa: CASSYSQGYSNQPQHF; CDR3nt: TGTGCCAGCAGTTACTCGCAGGGTTATAGCAATCAGCCCCAGCATTTT
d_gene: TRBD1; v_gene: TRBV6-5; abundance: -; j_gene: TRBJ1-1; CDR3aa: CASTDRGTEAFF; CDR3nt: TGTGCCAGCACAGACAGGGGGACTGAAGCTTTCTTT
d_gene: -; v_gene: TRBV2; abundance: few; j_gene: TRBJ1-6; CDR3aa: CASSSNRASNSPLHF; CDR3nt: TGTGCCAGCAGCTCTAACAGGGCCAGCAATTCACCCCTCCACTTT
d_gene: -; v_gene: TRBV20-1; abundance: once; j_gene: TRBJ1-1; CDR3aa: CSASLGGTEAFF; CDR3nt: TGCAGTGCTAGTTTGGGGGGCACTGAAGCTTTCTTT
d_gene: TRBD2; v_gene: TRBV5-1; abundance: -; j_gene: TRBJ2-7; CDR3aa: CASSLWTSGGYEQYF; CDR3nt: TGCGCCAGCAGCTTATGGACTAGCGGGGGATACGAGCAGTACTTC
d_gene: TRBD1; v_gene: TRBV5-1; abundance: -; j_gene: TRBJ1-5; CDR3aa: CASSPGTEYQPQHF; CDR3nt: TGCGCCAGCAGCCCCGGGACAGAGTATCAGCCCCAGCATTTT
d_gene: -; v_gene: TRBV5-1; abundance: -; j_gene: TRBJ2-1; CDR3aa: CASSSIAYNEQFF; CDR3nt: TGCGCCAGCAGCTCCATTGCCTACAATGAGCAGTTCTTC
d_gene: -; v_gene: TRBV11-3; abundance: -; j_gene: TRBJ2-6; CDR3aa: CASSLDPGANVLTF; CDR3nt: TGTGCCAGCAGCTTAGATCCGGGGGCCAACGTCCTGACTTTC
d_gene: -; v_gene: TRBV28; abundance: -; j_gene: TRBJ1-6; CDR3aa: CASSLWRSSYNSPLHF; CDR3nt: TGTGCCAGCAGTTTATGGAGGAGCTCCTATAATTCACCCCTCCACTTT
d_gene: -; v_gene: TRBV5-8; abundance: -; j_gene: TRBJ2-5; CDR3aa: CASSSRETQYF; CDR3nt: TGTGCCAGCAGCTCTAGAGAGACCCAGTACTTC
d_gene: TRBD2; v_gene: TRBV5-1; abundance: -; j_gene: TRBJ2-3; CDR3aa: CASSLSIAGANTDTQYF; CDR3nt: TGCGCCAGCAGCTTATCGATAGCGGGGGCCAACACAGATACGCAGTATTTT
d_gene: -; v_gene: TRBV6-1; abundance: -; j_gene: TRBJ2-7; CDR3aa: CASSERRLDEQYF; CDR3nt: TGTGCCAGCAGTGAACGCAGGCTCGACGAGCAGTACTTC
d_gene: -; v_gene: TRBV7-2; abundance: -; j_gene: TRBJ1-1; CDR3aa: CASSLQGSSAEAFF; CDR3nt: TGTGCCAGCAGCTTGCAGGGTAGTTCGGCTGAAGCTTTCTTT
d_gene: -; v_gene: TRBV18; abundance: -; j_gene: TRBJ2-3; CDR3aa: CASSPAGKDTQYF; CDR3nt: TGTGCCAGCTCACCGGCAGGGAAGGATACGCAGTATTTT
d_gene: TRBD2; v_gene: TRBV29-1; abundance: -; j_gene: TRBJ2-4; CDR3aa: CSVEDDGGEAKNIQYF; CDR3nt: TGCAGCGTTGAAGATGACGGGGGGGAGGCCAAAAACATTCAGTACTTC
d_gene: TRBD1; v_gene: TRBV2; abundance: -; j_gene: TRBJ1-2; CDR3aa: CASRPGTGTYGYTF; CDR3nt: TGTGCCAGCAGGCCCGGGACAGGGACCTATGGCTACACCTTC